Listed here is a single T cell receptor beta chain. V lost 6 bases to trimming and J lost 2 bases; unmatched junction nucleotides: 6. This CDR3 contains 14 residues. In germline, CDR1 is MNHNS, CDR2 SASEGT. This record belongs to a study of technical replicates of blood from a few donors. Measured with immunoSEQ multiplex PCR; TCRdb has only the in-frame clones, and not every one. The profile shows more than 45,000 clones, 90% to 95% of them singletons. The sequence was obtained from a human donor in good health. Some clones in this sample may be carry-over from other donors' samples. Sequencing was carried out using PBMCs. This rearrangement joins TRBV6-1 to TRBJ1-2, with 7 nucleotides matching TRBD1. The DNA of the CDR3 is TGTGCCAGCAGGCATCTGGACAGGAACTATGGCTACACCTTC. Protein sequence: CASRHLDRNYGYTF.